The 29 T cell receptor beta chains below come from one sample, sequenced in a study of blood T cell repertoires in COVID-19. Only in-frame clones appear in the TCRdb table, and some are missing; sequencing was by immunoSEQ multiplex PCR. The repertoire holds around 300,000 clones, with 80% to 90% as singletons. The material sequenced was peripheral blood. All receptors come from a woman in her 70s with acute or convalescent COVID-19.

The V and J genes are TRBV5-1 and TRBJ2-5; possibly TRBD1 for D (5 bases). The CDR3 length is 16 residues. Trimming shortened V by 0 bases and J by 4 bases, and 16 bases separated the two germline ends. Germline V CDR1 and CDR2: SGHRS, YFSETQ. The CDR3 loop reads CASSLGLFRERETQYF. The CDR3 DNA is TGCGCCAGCAGCTTGGGTTTATTCAGGGAAAGAGAGACCCAGTACTTC. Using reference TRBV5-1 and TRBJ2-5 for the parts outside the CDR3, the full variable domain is KAGVTQTPRYLIKTRGQQVTLSCSPISGHRSVSWYQQTPGQGLQFLFEYFSETQRNKGNFPGRFSGRQFSNSRSEMNVSTLELGDSALYLCASSLGLFRERETQYFGPGTRLLVL.

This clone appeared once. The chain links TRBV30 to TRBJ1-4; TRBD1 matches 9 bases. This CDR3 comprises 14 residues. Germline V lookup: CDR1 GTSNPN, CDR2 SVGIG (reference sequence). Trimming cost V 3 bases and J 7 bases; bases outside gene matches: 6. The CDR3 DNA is TGTGCCTGGAGGGGGGGACAGGGCGGTGAAAAACTGTTTTTT. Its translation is CAWRGGQGGEKLFF.

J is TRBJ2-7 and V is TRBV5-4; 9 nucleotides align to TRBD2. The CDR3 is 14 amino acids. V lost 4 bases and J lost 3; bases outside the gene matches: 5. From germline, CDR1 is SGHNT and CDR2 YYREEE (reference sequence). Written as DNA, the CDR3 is TGTGCCAGCAGCCCTGCGGGGGGGCGCTACGAGCAGTACTTC. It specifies CASSPAGGRYEQYF.

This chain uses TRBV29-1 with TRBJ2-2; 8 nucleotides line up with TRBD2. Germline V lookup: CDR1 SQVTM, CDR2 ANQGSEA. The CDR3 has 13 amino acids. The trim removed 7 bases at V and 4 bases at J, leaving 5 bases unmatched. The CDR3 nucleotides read TGCAGCGCCTCGGGACTAGTCACCGGGGAGCTGTTTTTT. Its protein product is CSASGLVTGELFF.

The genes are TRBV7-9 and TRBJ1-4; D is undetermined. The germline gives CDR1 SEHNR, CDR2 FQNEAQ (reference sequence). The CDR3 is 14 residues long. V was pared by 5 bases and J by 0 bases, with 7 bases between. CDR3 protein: CASSVGATNEKLFF. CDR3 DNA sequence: TGTGCCAGCAGCGTGGGAGCAACTAATGAAAAACTGTTTTTT.

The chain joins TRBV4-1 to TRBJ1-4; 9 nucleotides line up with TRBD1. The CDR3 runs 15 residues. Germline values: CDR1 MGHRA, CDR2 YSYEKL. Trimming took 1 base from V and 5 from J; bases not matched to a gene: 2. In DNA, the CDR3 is TGCGCCAGCAGCCAAGCCGGGACAGGGAATGAAAAACTGTTTTTT. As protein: CASSQAGTGNEKLFF.

CDR3 nucleotide sequence: TGTGCCAGCAGCTTCGGCTTCGAGCGGGGGTTCACAGATACGCAGTATTTT. Translation: CASSFGFERGFTDTQYF. The rearrangement uses TRBV7-2 and TRBJ2-3, with 8 bases that match TRBD2. The CDR3 has 17 amino acids. Germline CDR1 is SGHTA and CDR2 is FQGNSA. Germline trimming cut 3 bases from V and 2 bases from J; bases unmatched to any gene: 10.

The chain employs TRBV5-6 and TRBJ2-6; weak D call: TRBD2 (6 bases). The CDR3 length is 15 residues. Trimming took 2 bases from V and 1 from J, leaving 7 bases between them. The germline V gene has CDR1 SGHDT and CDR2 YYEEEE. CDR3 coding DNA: TGTGCCAGCAGCTTCCGGGGGTCTGGGGCCAACGTCCTGACTTTC. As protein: CASSFRGSGANVLTF.

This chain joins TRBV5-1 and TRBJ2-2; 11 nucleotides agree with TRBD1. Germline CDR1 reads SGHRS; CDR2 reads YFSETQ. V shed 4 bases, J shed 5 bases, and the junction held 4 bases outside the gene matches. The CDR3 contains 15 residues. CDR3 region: CASSPGQGVTGELFF. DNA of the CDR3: TGCGCCAGCAGCCCGGGACAGGGGGTAACCGGGGAGCTGTTTTTT.

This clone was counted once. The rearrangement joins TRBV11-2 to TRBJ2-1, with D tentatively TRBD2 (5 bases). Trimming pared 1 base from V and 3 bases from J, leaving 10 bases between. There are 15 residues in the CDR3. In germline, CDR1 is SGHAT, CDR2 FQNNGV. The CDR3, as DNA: TGTGCCAGCAGCTTAGCTGGCGGGCGCTACAATGAGCAGTTCTTC. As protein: CASSLAGGRYNEQFF.

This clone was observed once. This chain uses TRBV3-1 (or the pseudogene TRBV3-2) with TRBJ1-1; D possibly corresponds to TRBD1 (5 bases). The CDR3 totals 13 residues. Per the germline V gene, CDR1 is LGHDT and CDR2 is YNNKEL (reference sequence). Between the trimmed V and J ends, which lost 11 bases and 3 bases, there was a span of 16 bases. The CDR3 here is CAALGQGHTEAFF. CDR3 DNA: TGTGCCGCGCTGGGGCAGGGCCACACTGAAGCTTTCTTT.

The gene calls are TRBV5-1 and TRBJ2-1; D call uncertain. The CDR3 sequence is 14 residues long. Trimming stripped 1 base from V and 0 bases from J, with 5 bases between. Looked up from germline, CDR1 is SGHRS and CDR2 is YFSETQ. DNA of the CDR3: TGCGCCAGCAGCTTGATGAGCTCCTACAATGAGCAGTTCTTC. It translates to CASSLMSSYNEQFF.

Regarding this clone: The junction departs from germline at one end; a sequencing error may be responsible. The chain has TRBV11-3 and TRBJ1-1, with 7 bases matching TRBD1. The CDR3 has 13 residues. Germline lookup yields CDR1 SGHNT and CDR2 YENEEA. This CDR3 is CASSLEGAAEAFF. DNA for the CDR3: TGTGCCAGCAGCCTAGAGGGGGCGGCTGAAGCTTTCTTT.

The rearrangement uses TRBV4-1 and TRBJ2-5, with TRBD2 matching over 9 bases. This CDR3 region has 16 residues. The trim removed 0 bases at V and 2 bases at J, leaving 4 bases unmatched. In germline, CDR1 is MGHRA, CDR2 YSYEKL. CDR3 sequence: CASSQDRLAGQETQYF. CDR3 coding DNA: TGCGCCAGCAGCCAAGATCGGCTAGCGGGACAAGAGACCCAGTACTTC.

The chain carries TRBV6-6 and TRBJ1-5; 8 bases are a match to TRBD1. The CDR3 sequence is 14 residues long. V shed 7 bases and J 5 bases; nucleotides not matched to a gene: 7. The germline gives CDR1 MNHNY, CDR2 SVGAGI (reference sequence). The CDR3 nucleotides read TGTGCCAGCAAAGGACAGGGTAAGGATCAGCCCCAGCATTTT. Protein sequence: CASKGQGKDQPQHF.

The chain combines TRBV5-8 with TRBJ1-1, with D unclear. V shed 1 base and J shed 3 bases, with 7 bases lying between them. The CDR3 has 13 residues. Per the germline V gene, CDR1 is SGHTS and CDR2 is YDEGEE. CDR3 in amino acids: CASSLRDDTEAFF. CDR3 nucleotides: TGTGCCAGCAGCTTGAGAGATGACACTGAAGCTTTCTTT.

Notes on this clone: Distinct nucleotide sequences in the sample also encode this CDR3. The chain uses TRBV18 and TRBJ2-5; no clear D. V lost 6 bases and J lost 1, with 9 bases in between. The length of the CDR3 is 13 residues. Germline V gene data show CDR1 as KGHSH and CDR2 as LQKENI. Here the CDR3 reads CASSPPGQETQYF. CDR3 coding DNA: TGTGCCAGCTCCCCGCCGGGCCAAGAGACCCAGTACTTC.

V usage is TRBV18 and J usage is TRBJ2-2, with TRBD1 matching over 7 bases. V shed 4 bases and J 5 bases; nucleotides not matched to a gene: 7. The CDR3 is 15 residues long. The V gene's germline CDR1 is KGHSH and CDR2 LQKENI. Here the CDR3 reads CASSQQGMATGELFF. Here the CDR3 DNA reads TGTGCCAGCTCACAACAGGGGATGGCGACCGGGGAGCTGTTTTTT.

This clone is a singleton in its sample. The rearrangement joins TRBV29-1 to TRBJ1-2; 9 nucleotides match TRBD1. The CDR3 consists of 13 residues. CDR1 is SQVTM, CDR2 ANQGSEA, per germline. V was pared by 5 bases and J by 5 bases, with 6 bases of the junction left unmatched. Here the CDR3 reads CSVRVGQGYGYTF. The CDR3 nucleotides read TGCAGCGTTCGGGTGGGACAGGGATATGGCTACACCTTC.

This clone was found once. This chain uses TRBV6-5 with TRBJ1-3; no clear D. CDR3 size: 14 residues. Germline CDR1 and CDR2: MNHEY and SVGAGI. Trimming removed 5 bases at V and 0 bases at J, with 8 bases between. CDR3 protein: CASSQQYSGNTIYF. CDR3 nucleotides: TGTGCCAGCAGTCAACAGTACTCTGGAAACACCATATATTTT.

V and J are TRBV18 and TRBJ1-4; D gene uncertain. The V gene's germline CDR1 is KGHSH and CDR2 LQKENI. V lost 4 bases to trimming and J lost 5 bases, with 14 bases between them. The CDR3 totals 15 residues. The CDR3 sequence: CASSLGGQLNEKLFF. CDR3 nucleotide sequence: TGTGCCAGCTCACTCGGAGGGCAGCTCAATGAAAAACTGTTTTTT.

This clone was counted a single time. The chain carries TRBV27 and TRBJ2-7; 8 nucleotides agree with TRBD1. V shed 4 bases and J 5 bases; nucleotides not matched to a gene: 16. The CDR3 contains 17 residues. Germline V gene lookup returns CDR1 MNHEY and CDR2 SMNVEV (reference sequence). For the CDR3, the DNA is TGTGCCAGCAGTTGGGCGGCCCCCAGGGGGCCCAAGAACGAGCAGTACTTC. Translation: CASSWAAPRGPKNEQYF.

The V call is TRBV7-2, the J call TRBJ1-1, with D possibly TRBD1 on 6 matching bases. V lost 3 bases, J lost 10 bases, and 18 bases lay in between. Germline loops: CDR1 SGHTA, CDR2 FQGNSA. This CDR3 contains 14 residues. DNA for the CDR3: TGTGCCAGCAGCTTTGAGGGGGGGTGGCTTGGAGCTTTCTTT. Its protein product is CASSFEGGWLGAFF.

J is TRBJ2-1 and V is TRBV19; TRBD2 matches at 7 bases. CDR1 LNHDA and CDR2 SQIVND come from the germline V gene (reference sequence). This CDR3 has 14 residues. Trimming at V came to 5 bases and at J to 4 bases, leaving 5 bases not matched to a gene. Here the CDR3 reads CASSRGELYNEQFF. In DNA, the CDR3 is TGTGCCAGTAGTCGGGGGGAGCTATACAATGAGCAGTTCTTC.

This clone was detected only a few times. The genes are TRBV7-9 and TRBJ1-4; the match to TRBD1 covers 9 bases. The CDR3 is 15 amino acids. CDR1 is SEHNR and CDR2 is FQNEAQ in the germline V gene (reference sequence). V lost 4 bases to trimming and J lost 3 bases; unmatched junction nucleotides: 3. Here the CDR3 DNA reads TGTGCCAGCAGCTCGACAGGGGGAGCTAATGAAAAACTGTTTTTT. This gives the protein CASSSTGGANEKLFF.

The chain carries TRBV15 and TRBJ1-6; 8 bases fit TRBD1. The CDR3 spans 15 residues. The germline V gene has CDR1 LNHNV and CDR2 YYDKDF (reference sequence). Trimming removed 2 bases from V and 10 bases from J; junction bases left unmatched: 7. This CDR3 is CATSRRGTGGSPLHF. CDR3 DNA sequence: TGTGCCACCAGCAGAAGGGGGACAGGAGGCTCACCCCTCCACTTT. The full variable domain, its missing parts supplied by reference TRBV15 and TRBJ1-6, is DAMVIQNPRYQVTQFGKPVTLSCSQTLNHNVMYWYQQKSSQAPKLLFHYYDKDFNNEADTPDNFQSRRPNTSFCFLDIRSPGLGDTAMYLCATSRRGTGGSPLHFGNGTRLTVT.

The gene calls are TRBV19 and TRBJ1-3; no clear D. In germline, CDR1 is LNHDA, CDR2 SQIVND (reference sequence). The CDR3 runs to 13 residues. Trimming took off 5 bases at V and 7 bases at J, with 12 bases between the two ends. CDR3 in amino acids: CASSPTAGNTIYF. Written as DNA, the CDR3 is TGTGCCAGTAGTCCGACCGCCGGGAACACCATATATTTT. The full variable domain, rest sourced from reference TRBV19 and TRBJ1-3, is DGGITQSPKYLFRKEGQNVTLSCEQNLNHDAMYWYRQDPGQGLRLIYYSQIVNDFQKGDIAEGYSVSREKKESFPLTVTSAQKNPTAFYLCASSPTAGNTIYFGEGSWLTVV.

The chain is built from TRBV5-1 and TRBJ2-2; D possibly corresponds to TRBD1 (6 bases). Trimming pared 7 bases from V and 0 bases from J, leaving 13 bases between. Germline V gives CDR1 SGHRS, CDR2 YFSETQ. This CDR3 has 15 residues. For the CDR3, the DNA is TGCGCCAGCGAATTCGGGACACCGAACACCGGGGAGCTGTTTTTT. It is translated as CASEFGTPNTGELFF.

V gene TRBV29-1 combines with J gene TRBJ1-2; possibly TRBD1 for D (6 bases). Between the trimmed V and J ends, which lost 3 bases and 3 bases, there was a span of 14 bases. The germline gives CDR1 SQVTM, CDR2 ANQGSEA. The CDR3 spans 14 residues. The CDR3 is CSVDLGAGDYGYTF. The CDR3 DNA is TGCAGCGTTGATTTGGGGGCGGGCGACTATGGCTACACCTTC.